The rows below give T cell receptor beta chains drawn from one sample of a study of cytomegalovirus exposure and HLA in healthy donors. Sequencing was performed with immunoSEQ multiplex PCR; in TCRdb, only in-frame clones are kept and a portion is missing. The sample shows 85,000 to 90,000 clones, about 90% of them seen only once. The sequenced sample consisted of PBMCs. These receptors were taken from a man younger than 35 in good health and CMV-seronegative. Both conserved end residues are part of each CDR3. The D gene is left open where the match is weak. The size field is filled for only some rows; it gives once, few, many or a size class.

abundance	d_gene	v_gene	j_gene	CDR3nt	CDR3aa
NA	TRBD2	TRBV5-1	TRBJ2-1	TGCGCCAGCAGCTTAACCGGGACTAGCGGGAGTGATGAGCAGTTCTTC	CASSLTGTSGSDEQFF
NA	NA	TRBV11-3	TRBJ1-1	TGTGCCAGCAGCTCGCCCCAGCGTCTGGCTTTCTTT	CASSSPQRLAFF
once	TRBD1	TRBV7-9	TRBJ2-7	TGTGCCAGCAGCCTTACAGGGGAAGCCTACGAGCAGTACTTC	CASSLTGEAYEQYF
once	NA	TRBV11-2	TRBJ1-1	TGTGCCAGCAGCTTAAAACTAGGCGGCACTGAAGCTTTCTTT	CASSLKLGGTEAFF
NA	TRBD1	TRBV6-5	TRBJ1-4	TGTGCCAGCAGTTACTCCCCGGGACAGCCTAATGAAAAACTGTTTTTT	CASSYSPGQPNEKLFF
NA	NA	TRBV7-2	TRBJ2-5	TGTGCCAGCAGCCTGAAGCGGCAAGAGACCCAGTACTTC	CASSLKRQETQYF
NA	NA	TRBV7-2	TRBJ2-3	TGTGCCAGCAGCTTAGAAGGCAGCCACACAGATACGCGGTATTTT	CASSLEGSHTDTRYF
NA	TRBD2	TRBV11-2	TRBJ2-7	TGTGCCAGCAGCCCCTACGGGACTAATTCCTACGAGCAGTACTTC	CASSPYGTNSYEQYF
NA	TRBD2	TRBV7-9	TRBJ2-7	TGTGCCAGCAGCTCCCCGGGACTAGCTTCCCACGAGCAGTACTTC	CASSSPGLASHEQYF
NA	TRBD2	TRBV27	TRBJ2-3	TGTGCCAGCAGTTTCGCGGGAGGAAGGGCAGATACGCAGTATTTT	CASSFAGGRADTQYF